The rows below give T cell receptor beta chains drawn from one sample of a study of shared clonotypes between healthy human individuals. Profiling relied on immunoSEQ multiplex PCR, and the TCRdb table lists in-frame clones only, not all of them. This sample has about half a million clones, with around 73% found just once. The sequenced material came from PBMCs. Receptors were obtained from a woman aged 40 to 49 in good health. Some clones in this sample may be carry-over from other donors' samples. Both conserved end residues are part of each CDR3. D genes are given only for firm matches. Clone size is shown for a subset of rows, as once, few, many or a class of expanded clone.

clone size: once; D gene: .; V gene: TRBV9; J gene: TRBJ2-5; CDR3 protein: CASSAGPQETQYF; CDR3 DNA: TGTGCCAGCAGCGCCGGGCCCCAAGAGACCCAGTACTTC
clone size: .; D gene: .; V gene: TRBV7-2; J gene: TRBJ1-2; CDR3 protein: CASSSIRGYDYGYTF; CDR3 DNA: TGTGCCAGCAGCTCAATCCGGGGGTACGACTATGGCTACACCTTC
clone size: .; D gene: .; V gene: TRBV30; J gene: TRBJ1-2; CDR3 protein: CAWSVLDSGYGYTF; CDR3 DNA: TGTGCCTGGAGTGTACTGGATAGTGGCTATGGCTACACCTTC
clone size: .; D gene: .; V gene: TRBV7-9; J gene: TRBJ2-3; CDR3 protein: CASSLALKSTDTQYF; CDR3 DNA: TGTGCCAGCAGCTTAGCGCTGAAGAGCACAGATACGCAGTATTTT
clone size: once; D gene: TRBD2; V gene: TRBV9; J gene: TRBJ2-1; CDR3 protein: CASSVMGGSSYNEQFF; CDR3 DNA: TGTGCCAGCAGCGTGATGGGCGGGAGTTCCTACAATGAGCAGTTCTTC
clone size: .; D gene: .; V gene: TRBV6-1; J gene: TRBJ2-3; CDR3 protein: CASSDRATDTQYF; CDR3 DNA: TGTGCCAGCAGTGACAGGGCCACAGATACGCAGTATTTT
clone size: .; D gene: .; V gene: TRBV19; J gene: TRBJ2-5; CDR3 protein: CASSGTRDGEQYF; CDR3 DNA: TGTGCCAGTAGTGGTACTAGAGACGGTGAGCAGTACTTC
clone size: few; D gene: .; V gene: TRBV27; J gene: TRBJ1-5; CDR3 protein: CASSFNSFNQPQHF; CDR3 DNA: TGTGCCAGCAGTTTCAACAGCTTCAATCAGCCCCAGCATTTT
clone size: .; D gene: TRBD2; V gene: TRBV6-1; J gene: TRBJ2-3; CDR3 protein: CASRTSGSADTQYF; CDR3 DNA: TGTGCCAGCAGAACTAGCGGGAGCGCAGATACGCAGTATTTT
clone size: .; D gene: .; V gene: TRBV5-1; J gene: TRBJ2-3; CDR3 protein: CASSPDRGGTDTQYF; CDR3 DNA: TGCGCCAGCAGCCCAGACAGGGGAGGGACAGATACGCAGTATTTT
clone size: .; D gene: TRBD1; V gene: TRBV7-3; J gene: TRBJ2-1; CDR3 protein: CASSRDRGVNEQFF; CDR3 DNA: TGTGCCAGCAGCAGGGACAGGGGGGTCAATGAGCAGTTCTTC
clone size: .; D gene: .; V gene: TRBV29-1; J gene: TRBJ2-1; CDR3 protein: CSVDERRDEQFF; CDR3 DNA: TGCAGCGTCGACGAGCGCCGGGACGAGCAGTTCTTC
clone size: once; D gene: .; V gene: TRBV5-1; J gene: TRBJ2-2; CDR3 protein: CASSLGGASGTGELFF; CDR3 DNA: TGCGCCAGCAGCTTGGGGGGAGCGTCAGGGACCGGGGAGCTGTTTTTT
clone size: .; D gene: TRBD2; V gene: TRBV9; J gene: TRBJ2-1; CDR3 protein: CASSASGSSYNEQFF; CDR3 DNA: TGTGCCAGCAGCGCAAGCGGGAGTTCCTACAATGAGCAGTTCTTC
clone size: .; D gene: .; V gene: TRBV21-1; J gene: TRBJ2-7; CDR3 protein: CASSIRPSGSSSYEQYF; CDR3 DNA: TGTGCCAGCAGCATCCGCCCTAGCGGGTCGAGCTCCTACGAGCAGTACTTC
clone size: .; D gene: TRBD2; V gene: TRBV7-2; J gene: TRBJ2-1; CDR3 protein: CASSLALGTSYEQFF; CDR3 DNA: TGTGCCAGCAGCTTAGCGCTTGGGACTAGCTATGAGCAGTTCTTC
clone size: .; D gene: .; V gene: TRBV15; J gene: TRBJ2-7; CDR3 protein: CATRLRYGTVDYEQYF; CDR3 DNA: TGTGCCACCAGACTGAGGTATGGAACAGTGGATTACGAGCAGTACTTC
clone size: .; D gene: TRBD2; V gene: TRBV5-1; J gene: TRBJ2-6; CDR3 protein: CASSFGTSGSGANVLTF; CDR3 DNA: TGCGCCAGCAGCTTCGGGACTAGCGGGTCTGGGGCCAACGTCCTGACTTTC
clone size: .; D gene: TRBD1; V gene: TRBV30; J gene: TRBJ2-3; CDR3 protein: CAWRLQGADTQYF; CDR3 DNA: TGTGCCTGGAGGCTACAGGGGGCGGATACGCAGTATTTT
clone size: many; D gene: .; V gene: TRBV6-5; J gene: TRBJ2-5; CDR3 protein: CASSITNQGRETQYF; CDR3 DNA: TGTGCCAGCAGTATTACTAATCAGGGTAGGGAGACCCAGTACTTC
clone size: .; D gene: TRBD1; V gene: TRBV5-1; J gene: TRBJ1-1; CDR3 protein: CASSFGTVNTEAFF; CDR3 DNA: TGCGCCAGCAGCTTCGGGACAGTGAACACTGAAGCTTTCTTT
clone size: .; D gene: .; V gene: TRBV7-9; J gene: TRBJ2-5; CDR3 protein: CASSLGTGGLLAQYF; CDR3 DNA: TGTGCCAGCAGCTTAGGGACAGGAGGGCTCTTGGCCCAGTACTTC
clone size: .; D gene: .; V gene: TRBV28; J gene: TRBJ1-1; CDR3 protein: CASSPPTVNTEAFF; CDR3 DNA: TGTGCCAGCAGTCCCCCCACGGTGAACACTGAAGCTTTCTTT
clone size: .; D gene: .; V gene: TRBV28; J gene: TRBJ1-5; CDR3 protein: CASSRYRDKKLLFSNQPQHF; CDR3 DNA: TGTGCCAGCAGCCGATACCGGGACAAGAAGCTTCTGTTTAGCAATCAGCCCCAGCATTTT
clone size: .; D gene: TRBD2; V gene: TRBV5-6; J gene: TRBJ2-1; CDR3 protein: CASSFGLAGYNEQFF; CDR3 DNA: TGTGCCAGCAGCTTCGGACTAGCGGGTTACAATGAGCAGTTCTTC
clone size: .; D gene: .; V gene: TRBV25-1; J gene: TRBJ1-1; CDR3 protein: CASSERWRTEAFF; CDR3 DNA: TGTGCCAGCAGTGAACGTTGGAGGACTGAAGCTTTCTTT
clone size: many; D gene: .; V gene: TRBV28; J gene: TRBJ2-1; CDR3 protein: CASSLLPTEGEQFF; CDR3 DNA: TGTGCCAGCAGTTTACTACCTACCGAGGGTGAGCAGTTCTTC
clone size: .; D gene: TRBD2; V gene: TRBV6-5; J gene: TRBJ2-3; CDR3 protein: CASHYFSGSDTQYF; CDR3 DNA: TGTGCCAGCCATTATTTTAGCGGGAGTGATACGCAGTATTTT